The present TCR beta chain was sequenced within a study of T cell responses to AZD1222 COVID-19 vaccine. Study-wide context: Second-dose intervals near 4 or 12 weeks were combined. Study-level results: Spike-wide vaccine-associated CD4 TCRs dominated at 160-218 and 743-854. Breadth and depth of Spike-specific TCRs rose after two AZD1222 doses. Repertoires were sampled only after the peak T cell response.

With regard to this clone: Its antigen is unidentified.

Libraries were prepared by immunoSEQ multiplex PCR; TCRdb keeps only in-frame clonotypes and omits some of them. The sample lists 160,000 or so clones; 85% to 90% were seen once. There are 17 residues in the CDR3. V shed 0 bases and J shed 0 bases, with 13 bases lying between them. Germline values: CDR1 LGHNA, CDR2 YNFKEQ. Sequences were derived from peripheral blood, sampled on day 0 of AZD1222 vaccination. This clonotype was obtained from an adult in good health. The chain uses TRBV4-2 and TRBJ2-3, with D perhaps TRBD2 (7 bases). CDR3 residues: CASSQDGGGSSTDTQYF. The CDR3 nucleotides read TGTGCCAGCAGCCAAGATGGGGGGGGCTCTAGCACAGATACGCAGTATTTT.